The 10 T cell receptor beta chains below were found in one sample sequenced in a study of cytomegalovirus exposure and HLA in healthy donors. Primers for the PCR totalled 60 Vbeta and 13 Jbeta. The assay was immunoSEQ multiplex PCR, and TCRdb's table has in-frame clones only and misses some. The sample comprises about 91,000 clones, 85% to 90% of which are singletons, and around 2.5% rests with the top ten. What was sequenced was PBMCs. The receptors stem from a man in his late teens or twenties in good health and CMV-seronegative.

The chain carries TRBV7-9 and TRBJ2-7; 7 bases match TRBD2. J lost 3 bases, V lost 3 bases, and 8 bases had no gene match. This CDR3 comprises 15 residues. Germline assignment: CDR1 SEHNR and CDR2 FQNEAQ (reference sequence). The CDR3 reads CASSFQTSTIYEQYF. The CDR3 coding sequence is TGTGCCAGCAGCTTCCAGACTAGCACCATCTACGAGCAGTACTTC.

The chain combines TRBV19 with TRBJ2-7, with TRBD1 identical over 9 bases. Germline CDR1 reads LNHDA; CDR2 reads SQIVND (reference sequence). The CDR3 sequence is 15 residues long. Trimming removed 7 bases from V and 3 bases from J; junction bases left unmatched: 10. The CDR3 coding sequence is TGTGCCAGTAAGGGACCCGGGACAGGGAACTACGAGCAGTACTTC. It is translated as CASKGPGTGNYEQYF.

For this clone: Within the sample, other DNA sequences also encode this same CDR3. J is TRBJ1-1 and V is TRBV7-8, with 7 bases that match TRBD1. The length of the CDR3 is 13 residues. The germline gives CDR1 SGHVS, CDR2 FQNEAQ. V lost 5 bases and J lost 4; bases outside the gene matches: 4. The CDR3 spells CASSARTGTEAFF. CDR3 in DNA: TGTGCCAGCAGCGCCCGGACAGGCACTGAAGCTTTCTTT.

This sequence joins TRBV29-1 and TRBJ2-2; D perhaps matches TRBD1 (6 bases). There are 14 residues in the CDR3. Germline CDR1 is SQVTM and CDR2 is ANQGSEA. The V end lost 7 bases, the J end lost 5 bases, and 17 bases lay between the germline ends. The CDR3 DNA is TGCAGCGCCCGAACCGGGACAATGACCGGGGAGCTGTTTTTT. Protein product: CSARTGTMTGELFF.

The rearrangement uses TRBV28 and TRBJ2-7; D is undetermined. Trimming shortened V by 6 bases and J by 6 bases, and 15 bases separated the two germline ends. The CDR3 covers 13 residues. In germline, CDR1 is MDHEN, CDR2 SYDVKM. CDR3 residues: CASRAPARGEQYF. Written as DNA, the CDR3 is TGTGCCAGCAGGGCCCCCGCGCGAGGCGAGCAGTACTTC. The complete variable domain, with remaining parts taken from reference TRBV28 and TRBJ2-7, reads DVKVTQSSRYLVKRTGEKVFLECVQDMDHENMFWYRQDPGLGLRLIYFSYDVKMKEKGDIPEGYSVSREKKERFSLILESASTNQTSMYLCASRAPARGEQYFGPGTRLTVT.

The chain uses TRBV4-2 and TRBJ2-5, with a weak D call TRBD2 (5 bases). The J call may be mistaken, given a closer DNA end match to TRBJ2-7. The germline V gene has CDR1 LGHNA and CDR2 YNFKEQ. The CDR3 has 17 amino acids. The CDR3 region is CASSQDLVGAGSYEQYF. The CDR3 bases are TGTGCCAGCAGCCAAGATCTTGTGGGAGCCGGCTCCTACGAGCAGTACTTC.

This clone is a singleton in its sample. CDR3 sequence: CAISDRSGSSYNEQFF. In DNA form, the CDR3 reads TGTGCCATCAGTGACCGCAGCGGGAGCTCCTACAATGAGCAGTTCTTC. The chain carries TRBV10-3 and TRBJ2-1, with 8 positions matching TRBD2. Germline trimming cut 3 bases from V and 0 bases from J; bases unmatched to any gene: 4. From germline, CDR1 is ENHRY and CDR2 SYGVKD. This CDR3 spans 16 amino acids.

This clone occurred once. The chain links TRBV27 to TRBJ2-5, with 8 bases identical to TRBD2. The germline V gene encodes CDR1 MNHEY and CDR2 SMNVEV (reference sequence). There are 14 residues in the CDR3. Trimming removed 6 bases from V and 4 bases from J; junction bases left unmatched: 7. CDR3 amino acids: CASRRAGGSETQYF. CDR3 in DNA: TGTGCCAGCAGACGGGCGGGGGGCTCAGAGACCCAGTACTTC.

CDR3 loop: CASSSTGATNEKLFF. The CDR3 bases are TGTGCCAGCAGTTCGACAGGGGCCACTAATGAAAAACTGTTTTTT. The genes are TRBV6-5 and TRBJ1-4; the match to TRBD1 covers 8 bases. The CDR3 has 15 amino acids. In germline, CDR1 is MNHEY, CDR2 SVGAGI. After removal of 4 bases from V and 2 bases from J, the junction contained 3 bases not matched to a gene.

The V and J genes are TRBV6-5 and TRBJ2-7; 11 positions match TRBD2. Germline V lookup: CDR1 MNHEY, CDR2 SVGAGI. J gave up 4 bases and V 0 bases, and 2 bases lay outside the gene matches. The CDR3 runs 15 residues. For the CDR3, the DNA is TGTGCCAGCAGTTACTCGATAGCGGGAGGGTACGAGCAGTACTTC. As protein: CASSYSIAGGYEQYF.